This T cell receptor beta chain was obtained from a study of molecular identifiers for immune sequencing clone quantification. MiXCR, applied by TCRdb to the PCR reads, yields one record per CDR3 protein. Of about half a million distinct CDR3 sequences in the sample, less than 30% were seen once. Overall study findings and caveats: Clones carrying above 20 RNA copies accounted for over 98% of effector molecules, under 1% in naive cells.

V shed 10 bases, J shed 2 bases, and the junction held 11 bases outside the gene matches. Germline CDR1 is SNHLY and CDR2 is FYNNEI. This CDR3 comprises 15 residues. On this clonotype itself: Antigen unknown.

What was sequenced was naive CD8+ T cells from blood, with Jurkat cell RNA spiked in. Subset described: FACS-sorted CD8+CD4-CCR7+CD45RA+ naive T cells. The chain couples TRBV2 to TRBJ2-3; 8 nucleotides match TRBD1. This clonotype was obtained from a human donor in good health. Some libraries in this study had Jurkat cell RNA spiked in. In nucleotides, the CDR3 is TGTGCCAACAAAAGGGGACAGGAATACACAGATACGCAGTATTTT. Its translation: CANKRGQEYTDTQYF. Based on the CDR3 plus reference TRBV2 and TRBJ2-3, the full variable domain is EPEVTQTPSHQVTQMGQEVILRCVPISNHLYFYWYRQILGQKVEFLVSFYNNEISEKSEIFDDQFSVERPDGSNFTLKIRSTKLEDSAMYFCANKRGQEYTDTQYFGPGTRLTVL.